This is a list of T cell receptor beta chains from one sample in a study of long-term antiretroviral therapy in people with HIV. TCRdb keeps only in-frame clones here, not all; method: immunoSEQ multiplex PCR. The profile shows 45,000 or so clones, about 94% of them singletons. This material consisted of unsorted PBMCs, taken roughly 9.4 years after starting antiretroviral therapy. The receptor source for this set is a man younger than 40 with HIV. CDR3s include the opening cysteine and the closing phenylalanine or tryptophan. Each record gives: V gene, CDR3 length, clone size, D gene, J gene, CDR3 protein, CDR3 DNA. The D gene is left open where the match is weak. Where a row states a size, it is once, few, many or the class of an expanded clone; other rows omit it.

TRBV9,13,once,NA,TRBJ1-1,CASSRDTNTEAFF,TGTGCCAGCAGCCGGGACACCAACACTGAAGCTTTCTTT
TRBV5-1,15,NA,NA,TRBJ2-7,CASSLVSGTSYEQYF,TGCGCCAGCAGCTTGGTAAGCGGCACCTCCTACGAGCAGTACTTC
TRBV28,14,NA,NA,TRBJ1-2,CASSSPDSFYGYTF,TGTGCCAGCAGTTCCCCCGACAGTTTCTATGGCTACACCTTC
TRBV9,14,NA,NA,TRBJ1-1,CASSVAGARTEAFF,TGTGCCAGCAGCGTAGCAGGGGCGCGCACTGAAGCTTTCTTT
TRBV2,17,NA,TRBD1,TRBJ2-3,CASSTRRDRGSGDTQYF,TGTGCCAGCAGTACACGCCGGGACAGGGGTTCGGGAGATACGCAGTATTTT
TRBV2,12,NA,NA,TRBJ2-7,CASSSDSYEQYF,TGTGCCAGCAGTTCCGACAGCTACGAGCAGTACTTC
TRBV12-5,14,NA,NA,TRBJ2-2,CASGDPTRAGELFF,TGTGCTAGTGGTGACCCGACTCGGGCCGGGGAGCTGTTTTTT
TRBV5-6,12,NA,NA,TRBJ1-1,CASRMQSTEAFF,TGTGCCAGCAGGATGCAGAGCACTGAAGCTTTCTTT
TRBV7-9,15,NA,NA,TRBJ1-3,CASSLTTFSGNTIYF,TGTGCCAGCAGCCTTACTACCTTTTCTGGAAACACCATATATTTT
TRBV5-1,15,NA,TRBD1,TRBJ2-1,CASSRGGTGGNEQFF,TGCGCCAGCAGCAGGGGAGGGACAGGGGGCAATGAGCAGTTCTTC
TRBV5-1,16,NA,TRBD1,TRBJ2-3,CASSPRTGISTDTQYF,TGCGCCAGCAGCCCCCGGACAGGGATTAGCACAGATACGCAGTATTTT
TRBV6-5,16,NA,NA,TRBJ1-2,CASSYGPTTANYGYTF,TGTGCCAGCAGTTACGGACCAACGACAGCTAACTATGGCTACACCTTC
TRBV11-2,14,NA,NA,TRBJ2-2,CASQQYRTTGELFF,TGTGCCAGCCAGCAATATCGAACCACCGGGGAGCTGTTTTTT
TRBV6-6,12,NA,TRBD1,TRBJ1-5,CATGTDNQPQHF,TGTGCCACCGGGACAGATAATCAGCCCCAGCATTTT
TRBV28,14,NA,NA,TRBJ2-7,CASSLRQGGDEQYF,TGTGCCAGCAGTTTAAGGCAGGGTGGCGACGAGCAGTACTTC
TRBV5-6,13,NA,NA,TRBJ2-5,CASSLWDRETQYF,TGTGCCAGCAGCCTCTGGGACCGAGAGACCCAGTACTTC
TRBV6-1,15,NA,NA,TRBJ1-3,CASSEDGGFGNTIYF,TGTGCCAGCAGTGAAGACGGGGGCTTTGGAAACACCATATATTTT
TRBV5-7,12,NA,NA,TRBJ2-5,CASSLLRGPQYF,TGTGCCAGCAGCTTATTACGGGGGCCCCAGTACTTC
TRBV5-1,15,once,TRBD1,TRBJ2-7,CASKGSGQGLYEQYF,TGCGCCAGCAAAGGTTCGGGACAGGGGCTATACGAGCAGTACTTC
TRBV11-3,15,NA,TRBD1,TRBJ2-1,CASSLDFGTDNEQFF,TGTGCCAGCAGCTTAGATTTCGGGACAGACAATGAGCAGTTCTTC
TRBV6-5,14,NA,TRBD1,TRBJ1-2,CASSYSRTGYGYTF,TGTGCCAGCAGTTACTCCCGGACAGGGTATGGCTACACCTTC
TRBV5-1,14,NA,NA,TRBJ1-1,CASSLVTANTEAFF,TGCGCCAGCAGCTTGGTGACCGCGAACACTGAAGCTTTCTTT
TRBV7-8,13,NA,TRBD2,TRBJ2-3,CASSFLAADTQYF,TGTGCCAGCAGCTTTCTAGCGGCAGATACGCAGTATTTT
TRBV15,16,NA,TRBD2,TRBJ2-1,CATSRDLAGGRNEQFF,TGTGCCACCAGCAGAGATCTAGCGGGGGGGCGGAATGAGCAGTTCTTC
TRBV5-1,15,NA,NA,TRBJ1-5,CASSLGGMGNQPQHF,TGCGCCAGCAGCTTGGGGGGGATGGGCAATCAGCCCCAGCATTTT
TRBV6-1,13,NA,NA,TRBJ2-7,CASSEASEYEQYF,TGTGCCAGCAGTGAAGCATCTGAGTACGAGCAGTACTTC
TRBV7-8,17,once,NA,TRBJ2-5,CASSLGPTTAVQETQYF,TGTGCCAGCAGCTTAGGACCCACTACAGCAGTTCAAGAGACCCAGTACTTC
TRBV2,13,NA,TRBD1,TRBJ1-1,CASSGGTAHEAFF,TGTGCCAGCAGTGGCGGGACAGCTCATGAAGCTTTCTTT
TRBV5-1,15,once,TRBD1,TRBJ1-2,CASSLGTTGVYDYTF,TGCGCCAGCAGCTTGGGGACGACAGGGGTCTATGACTACACCTTC
TRBV5-1,17,NA,NA,TRBJ2-5,CASSLSVSVGYQETQYF,TGCGCCAGCAGCTTGTCTGTTAGTGTAGGGTACCAAGAGACCCAGTACTTC
TRBV11-2,13,NA,NA,TRBJ1-2,CASSSPSFYGYTF,TGTGCCAGCAGCTCCCCCTCATTCTATGGCTACACCTTC
TRBV4-1,15,NA,NA,TRBJ1-1,CASSQAGAKNTEAFF,TGCGCCAGCAGCCAAGCAGGGGCGAAGAACACTGAAGCTTTCTTT
TRBV6-5,15,NA,NA,TRBJ2-3,CASSPLAFRTDTQYF,TGTGCCAGCAGTCCATTGGCCTTCCGCACAGATACGCAGTATTTT